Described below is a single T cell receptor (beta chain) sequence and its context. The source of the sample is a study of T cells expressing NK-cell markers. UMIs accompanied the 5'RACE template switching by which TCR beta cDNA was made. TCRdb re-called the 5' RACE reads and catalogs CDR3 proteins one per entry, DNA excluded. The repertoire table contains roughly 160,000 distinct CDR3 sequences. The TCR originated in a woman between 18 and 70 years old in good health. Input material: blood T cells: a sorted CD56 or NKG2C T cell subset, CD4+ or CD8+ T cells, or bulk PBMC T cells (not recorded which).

This CDR3 reads CASSPQLYGYTF. V gene TRBV6-1 combines with J gene TRBJ1-2. Germline V gives CDR1 MNHNS, CDR2 SASEGT. This CDR3 has 12 residues.